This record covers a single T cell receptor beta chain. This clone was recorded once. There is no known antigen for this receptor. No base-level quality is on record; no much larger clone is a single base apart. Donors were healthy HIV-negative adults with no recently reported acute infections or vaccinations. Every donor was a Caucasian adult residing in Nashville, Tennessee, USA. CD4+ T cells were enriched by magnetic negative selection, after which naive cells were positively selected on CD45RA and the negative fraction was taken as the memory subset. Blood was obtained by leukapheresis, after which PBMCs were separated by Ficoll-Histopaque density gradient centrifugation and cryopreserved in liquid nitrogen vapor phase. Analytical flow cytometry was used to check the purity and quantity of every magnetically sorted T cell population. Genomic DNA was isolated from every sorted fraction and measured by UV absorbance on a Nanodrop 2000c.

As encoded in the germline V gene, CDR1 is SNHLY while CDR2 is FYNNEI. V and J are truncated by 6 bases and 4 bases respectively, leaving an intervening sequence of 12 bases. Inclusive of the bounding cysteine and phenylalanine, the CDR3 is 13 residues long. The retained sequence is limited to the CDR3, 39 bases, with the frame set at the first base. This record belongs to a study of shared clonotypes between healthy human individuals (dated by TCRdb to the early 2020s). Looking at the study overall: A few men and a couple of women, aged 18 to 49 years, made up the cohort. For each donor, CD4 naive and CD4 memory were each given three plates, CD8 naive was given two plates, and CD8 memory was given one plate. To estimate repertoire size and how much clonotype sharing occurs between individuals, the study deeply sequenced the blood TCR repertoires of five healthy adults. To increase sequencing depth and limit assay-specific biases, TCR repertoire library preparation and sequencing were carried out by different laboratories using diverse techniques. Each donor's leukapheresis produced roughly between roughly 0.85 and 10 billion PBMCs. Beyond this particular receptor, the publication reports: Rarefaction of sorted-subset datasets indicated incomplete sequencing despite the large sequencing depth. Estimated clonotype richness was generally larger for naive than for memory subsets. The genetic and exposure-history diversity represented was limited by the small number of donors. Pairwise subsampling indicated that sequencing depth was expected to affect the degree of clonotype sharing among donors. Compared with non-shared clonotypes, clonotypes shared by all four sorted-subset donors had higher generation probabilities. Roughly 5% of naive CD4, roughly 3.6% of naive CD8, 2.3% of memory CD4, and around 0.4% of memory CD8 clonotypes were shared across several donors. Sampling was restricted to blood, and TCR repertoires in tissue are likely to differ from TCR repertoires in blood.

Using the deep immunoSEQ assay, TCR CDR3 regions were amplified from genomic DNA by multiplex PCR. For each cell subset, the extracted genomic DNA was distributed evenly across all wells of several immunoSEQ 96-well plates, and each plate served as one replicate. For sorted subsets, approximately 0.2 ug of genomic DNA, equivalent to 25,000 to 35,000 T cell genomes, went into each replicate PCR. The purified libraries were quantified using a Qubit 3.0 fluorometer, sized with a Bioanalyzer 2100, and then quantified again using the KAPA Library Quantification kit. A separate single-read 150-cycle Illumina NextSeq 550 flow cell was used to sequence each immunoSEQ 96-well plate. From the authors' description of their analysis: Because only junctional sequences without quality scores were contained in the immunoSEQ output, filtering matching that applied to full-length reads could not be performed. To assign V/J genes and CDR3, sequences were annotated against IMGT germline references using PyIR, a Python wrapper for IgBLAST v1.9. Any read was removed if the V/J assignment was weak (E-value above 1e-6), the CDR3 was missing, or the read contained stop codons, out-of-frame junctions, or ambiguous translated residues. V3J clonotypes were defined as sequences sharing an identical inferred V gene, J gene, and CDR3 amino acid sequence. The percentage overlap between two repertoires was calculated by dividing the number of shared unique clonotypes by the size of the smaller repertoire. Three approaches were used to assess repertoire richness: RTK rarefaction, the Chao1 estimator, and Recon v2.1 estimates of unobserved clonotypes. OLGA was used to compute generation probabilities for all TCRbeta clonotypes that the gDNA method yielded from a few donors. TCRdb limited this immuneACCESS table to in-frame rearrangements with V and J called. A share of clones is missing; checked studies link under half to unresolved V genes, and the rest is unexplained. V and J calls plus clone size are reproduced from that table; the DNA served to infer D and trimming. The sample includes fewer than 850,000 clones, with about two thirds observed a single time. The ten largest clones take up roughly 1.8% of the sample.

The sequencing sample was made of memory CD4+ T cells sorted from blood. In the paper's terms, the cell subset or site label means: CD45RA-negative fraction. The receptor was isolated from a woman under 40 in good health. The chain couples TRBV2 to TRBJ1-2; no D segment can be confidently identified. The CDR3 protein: CASSERRAYGYTF. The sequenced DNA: TGTGCCAGCAGCGAACGACGGGCCTATGGCTACACCTTC.